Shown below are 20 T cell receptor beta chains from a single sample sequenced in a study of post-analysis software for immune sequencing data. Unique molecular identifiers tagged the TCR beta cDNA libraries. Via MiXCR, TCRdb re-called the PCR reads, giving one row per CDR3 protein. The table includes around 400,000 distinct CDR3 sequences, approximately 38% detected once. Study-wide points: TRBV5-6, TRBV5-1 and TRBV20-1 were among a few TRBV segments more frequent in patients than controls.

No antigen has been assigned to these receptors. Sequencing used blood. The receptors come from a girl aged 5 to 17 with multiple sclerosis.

The CDR3 DNA is TGCGCCAGCAGCAAGCTCCGGGATAAAAAGGGACGGACTCCTTATGGCTACACCTTC. Protein product: CASSKLRDKKGRTPYGYTF. This chain connects TRBV5-1 to TRBJ1-2, with a weak D call TRBD1 (5 bases). Per the germline V gene, CDR1 is SGHRS and CDR2 is YFSETQ. Between the trimmed V and J ends, which lost 4 bases and 5 bases, there was a span of 30 bases. The CDR3 is 19 residues long.

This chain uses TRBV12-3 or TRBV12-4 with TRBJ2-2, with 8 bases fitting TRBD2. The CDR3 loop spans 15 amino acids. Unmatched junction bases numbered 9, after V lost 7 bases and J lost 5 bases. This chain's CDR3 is CASTTGLVETGELFF. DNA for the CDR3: TGTGCCAGCACTACGGGACTAGTTGAGACCGGGGAGCTGTTTTTT.

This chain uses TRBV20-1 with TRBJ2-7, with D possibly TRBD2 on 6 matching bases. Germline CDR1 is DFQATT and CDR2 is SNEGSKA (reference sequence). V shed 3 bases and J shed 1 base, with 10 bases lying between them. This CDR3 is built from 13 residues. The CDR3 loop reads CSASFGGSYEQYF. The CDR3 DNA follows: TGCAGTGCTAGTTTCGGGGGATCCTACGAGCAGTACTTC.

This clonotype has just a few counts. CDR3 amino acids: CASTQAQIQETQYF. CDR3 coding DNA: TGTGCCAGCACGCAGGCCCAGATCCAAGAGACCCAGTACTTC. This chain uses TRBV3-1 with TRBJ2-5, with D uncertain. This CDR3 spans 14 amino acids. Germline assignment: CDR1 LGHDT and CDR2 YNNKEL (reference sequence). V lost 7 bases to trimming and J lost 1 base, with 13 bases between them.

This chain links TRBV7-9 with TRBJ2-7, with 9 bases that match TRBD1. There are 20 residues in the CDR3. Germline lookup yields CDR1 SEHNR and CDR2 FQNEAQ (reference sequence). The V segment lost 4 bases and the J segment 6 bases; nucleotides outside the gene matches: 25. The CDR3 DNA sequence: TGTGCCAGCAGCTCGAACATGGACAGGGGCAGGGAGGGAGAATCAGGCGAGCAGTACTTC. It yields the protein CASSSNMDRGREGESGEQYF.

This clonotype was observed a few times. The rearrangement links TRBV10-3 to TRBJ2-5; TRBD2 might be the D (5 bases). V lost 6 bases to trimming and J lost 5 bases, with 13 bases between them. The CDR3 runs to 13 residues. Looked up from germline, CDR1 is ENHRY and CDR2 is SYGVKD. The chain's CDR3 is CAISLTAGETQYF. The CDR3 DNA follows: TGTGCCATCAGCCTGACTGCGGGCGAGACCCAGTACTTC.

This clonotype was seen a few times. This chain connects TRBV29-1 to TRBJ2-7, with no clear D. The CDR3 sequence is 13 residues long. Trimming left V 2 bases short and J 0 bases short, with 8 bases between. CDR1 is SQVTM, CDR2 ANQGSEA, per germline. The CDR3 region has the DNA TGCAGCGTTGAAAAGGCAGGCTCCTACGAGCAGTACTTC. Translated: CSVEKAGSYEQYF.

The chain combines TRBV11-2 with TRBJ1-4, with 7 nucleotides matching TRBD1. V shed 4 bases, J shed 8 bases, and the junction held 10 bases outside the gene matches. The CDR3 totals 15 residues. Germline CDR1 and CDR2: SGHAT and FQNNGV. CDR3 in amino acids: CASSSSQGEEEKLFF. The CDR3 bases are TGTGCCAGCAGCTCTTCCCAGGGGGAGGAGGAAAAACTGTTTTTT.

CDR3 protein: CASSTGTTGENIQYF. CDR3 in DNA: TGTGCCAGTAGTACGGGGACAACAGGGGAAAACATTCAGTACTTC. The chain employs TRBV19 and TRBJ2-4; 7 nucleotides align to TRBD1. Germline-derived CDR1 and CDR2 are LNHDA and SQIVND (reference sequence). The V segment lost 4 bases and the J segment 5 bases; nucleotides outside the gene matches: 8. The CDR3 is 15 residues long.

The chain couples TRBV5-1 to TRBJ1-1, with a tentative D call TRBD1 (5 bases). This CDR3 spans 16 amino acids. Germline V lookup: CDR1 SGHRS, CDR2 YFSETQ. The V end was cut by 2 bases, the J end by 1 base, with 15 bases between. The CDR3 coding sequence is TGCGCCAGCAGCTTCATCTTCGACAGTGAGAACACTGAAGCTTTCTTT. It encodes CASSFIFDSENTEAFF.

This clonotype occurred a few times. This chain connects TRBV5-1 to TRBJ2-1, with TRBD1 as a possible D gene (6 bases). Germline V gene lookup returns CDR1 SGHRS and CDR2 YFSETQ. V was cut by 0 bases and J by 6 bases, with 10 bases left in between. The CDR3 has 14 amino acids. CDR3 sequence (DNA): TGCGCCAGCAGCTTGGATTTAGGGGGCAATGAGCAGTTCTTC. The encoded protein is CASSLDLGGNEQFF.

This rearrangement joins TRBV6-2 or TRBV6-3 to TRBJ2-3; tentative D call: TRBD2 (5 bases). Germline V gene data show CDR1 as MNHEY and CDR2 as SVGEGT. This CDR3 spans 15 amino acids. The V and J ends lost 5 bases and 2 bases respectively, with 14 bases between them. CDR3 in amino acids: CASSLGERTTDTQYF. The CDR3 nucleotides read TGTGCCAGCAGTCTCGGCGAGCGGACCACAGATACGCAGTATTTT.

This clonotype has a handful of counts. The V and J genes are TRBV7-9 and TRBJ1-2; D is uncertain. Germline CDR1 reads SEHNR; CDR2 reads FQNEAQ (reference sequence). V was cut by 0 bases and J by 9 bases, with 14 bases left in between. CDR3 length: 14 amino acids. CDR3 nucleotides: TGTGCCAGCAGCTTAGCGTCCGCCTCGTCAAGCTACACCTTC. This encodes CASSLASASSSYTF.

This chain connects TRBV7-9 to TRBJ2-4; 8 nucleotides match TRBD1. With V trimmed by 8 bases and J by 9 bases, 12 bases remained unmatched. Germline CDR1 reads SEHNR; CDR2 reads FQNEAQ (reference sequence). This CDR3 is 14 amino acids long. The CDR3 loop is CASGIQGEESIQYF. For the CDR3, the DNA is TGTGCCAGCGGGATACAGGGGGAAGAGAGCATTCAGTACTTC.

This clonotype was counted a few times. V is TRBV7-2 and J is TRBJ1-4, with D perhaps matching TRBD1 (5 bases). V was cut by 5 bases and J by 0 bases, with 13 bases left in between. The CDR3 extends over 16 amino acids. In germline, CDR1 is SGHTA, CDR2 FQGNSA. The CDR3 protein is CASSIGTDPTNEKLFF. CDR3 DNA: TGTGCCAGCAGCATAGGGACGGACCCAACTAATGAAAAACTGTTTTTT.

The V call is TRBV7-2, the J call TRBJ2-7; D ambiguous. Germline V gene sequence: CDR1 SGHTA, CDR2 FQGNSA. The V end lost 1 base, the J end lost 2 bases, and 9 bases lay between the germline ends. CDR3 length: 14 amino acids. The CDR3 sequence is CASSLETSPYEQYF. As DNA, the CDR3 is TGTGCCAGCAGCTTAGAGACCAGCCCCTACGAGCAGTACTTC.

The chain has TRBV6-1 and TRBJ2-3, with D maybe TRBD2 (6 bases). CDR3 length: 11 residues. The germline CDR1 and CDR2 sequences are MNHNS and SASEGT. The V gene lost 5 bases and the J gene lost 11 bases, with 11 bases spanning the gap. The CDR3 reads CASSLGLMQYF. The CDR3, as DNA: TGTGCCAGCAGTTTGGGACTTATGCAGTATTTT.

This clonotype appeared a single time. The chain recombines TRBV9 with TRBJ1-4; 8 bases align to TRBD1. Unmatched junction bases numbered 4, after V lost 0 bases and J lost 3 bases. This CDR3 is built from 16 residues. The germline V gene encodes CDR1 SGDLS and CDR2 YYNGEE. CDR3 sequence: CASSVAAGGPNEKLFF. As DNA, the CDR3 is TGTGCCAGCAGCGTAGCCGCAGGGGGCCCTAATGAAAAACTGTTTTTT.

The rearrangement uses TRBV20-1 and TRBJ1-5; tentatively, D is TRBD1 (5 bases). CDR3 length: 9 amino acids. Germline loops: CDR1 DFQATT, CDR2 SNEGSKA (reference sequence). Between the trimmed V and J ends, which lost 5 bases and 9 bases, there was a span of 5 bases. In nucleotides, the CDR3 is TGCAGTGCTGGGGGGCCCCAGCATTTT. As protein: CSAGGPQHF.

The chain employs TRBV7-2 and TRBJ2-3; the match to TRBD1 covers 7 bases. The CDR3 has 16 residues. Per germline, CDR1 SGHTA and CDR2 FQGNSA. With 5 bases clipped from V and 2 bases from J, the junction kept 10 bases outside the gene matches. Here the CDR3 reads CASSQGQLRDTDTQYF. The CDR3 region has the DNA TGTGCCAGCAGCCAGGGACAGCTCAGGGACACAGATACGCAGTATTTT.